The present TCR beta chain was sequenced within a study of identical twins. Regarding the study as a whole: Zero-insertion analyses were open to partial confounding by invariant MAIT and iNKT cells. A lower insertion count was a feature of abundant cord blood beta clonotypes, with no such feature in memory repertoires. Monozygotic twins shared more out-of-frame TCR alpha than recombination models predicted.

The CDR3 sequence is 16 residues long. V was trimmed by 2 bases and J by 8 bases, leaving 18 bases between them. Using its own MiXCR run on the 5' RACE reads, TCRdb lists one record per CDR3 protein. The data hold about 890,000 distinct CDR3 sequences, with more than 9% observed a single time. At least ten counts were recorded for this clonotype. What it binds is not known. Another study also made use of these data, one on yellow fever vaccine responses in identical twins.

The sequencing input was PBMCs. This sequence was found in a woman younger than 30 in good health. V gene TRBV12-3 or TRBV12-4 combines with J gene TRBJ1-4; weak D call: TRBD1 (5 bases). The CDR3 sequence: CASSLLGPGTGEKLFF. The CDR3 region has the DNA TGTGCCAGCAGTTTATTGGGTCCCGGGACCGGAGAAAAACTGTTTTTT.